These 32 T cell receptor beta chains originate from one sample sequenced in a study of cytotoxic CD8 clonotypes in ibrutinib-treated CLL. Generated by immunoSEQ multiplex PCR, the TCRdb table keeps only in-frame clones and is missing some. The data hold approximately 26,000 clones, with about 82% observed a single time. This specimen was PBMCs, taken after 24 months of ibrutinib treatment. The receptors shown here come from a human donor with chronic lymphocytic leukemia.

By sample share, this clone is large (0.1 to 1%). The CDR3 coding sequence is TGTGCCAGTAGTATCTGGGAAAACTCTGGAAACACCATATATTTT. Amino acid sequence: CASSIWENSGNTIYF. The chain links TRBV19 to TRBJ1-3; no reliable D call. Germline V gives CDR1 LNHDA, CDR2 SQIVND (reference sequence). CDR3 length equals 15 residues. Trimming removed 3 bases at V and 0 bases at J, with 9 bases between.

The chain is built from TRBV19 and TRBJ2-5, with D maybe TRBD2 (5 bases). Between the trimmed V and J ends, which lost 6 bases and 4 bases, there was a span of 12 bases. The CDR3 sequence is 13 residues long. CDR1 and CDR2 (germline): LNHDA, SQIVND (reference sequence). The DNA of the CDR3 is TGTGCCAGTAGCATATGGACTGGAGAGACCCAGTACTTC. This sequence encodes CASSIWTGETQYF.

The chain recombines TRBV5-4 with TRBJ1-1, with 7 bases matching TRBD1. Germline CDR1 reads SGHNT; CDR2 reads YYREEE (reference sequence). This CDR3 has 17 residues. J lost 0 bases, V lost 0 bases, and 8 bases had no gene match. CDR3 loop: CASSLAGQQIMNTEAFF. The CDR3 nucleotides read TGTGCCAGCAGCTTGGCGGGACAGCAGATCATGAACACTGAAGCTTTCTTT.

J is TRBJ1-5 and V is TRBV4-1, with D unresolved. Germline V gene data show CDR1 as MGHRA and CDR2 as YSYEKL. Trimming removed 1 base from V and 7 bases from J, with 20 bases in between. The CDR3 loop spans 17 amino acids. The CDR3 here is CASSQGRAQRVGQPQHF. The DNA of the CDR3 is TGCGCCAGCAGCCAAGGAAGGGCCCAAAGAGTTGGCCAGCCCCAGCATTTT.

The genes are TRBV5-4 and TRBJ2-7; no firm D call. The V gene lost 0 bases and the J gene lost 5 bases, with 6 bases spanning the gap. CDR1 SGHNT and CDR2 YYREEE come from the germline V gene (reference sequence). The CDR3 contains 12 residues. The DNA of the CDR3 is TGTGCCAGCAGCTTGGTATTGAACGAGCAGTACTTC. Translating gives CASSLVLNEQYF.

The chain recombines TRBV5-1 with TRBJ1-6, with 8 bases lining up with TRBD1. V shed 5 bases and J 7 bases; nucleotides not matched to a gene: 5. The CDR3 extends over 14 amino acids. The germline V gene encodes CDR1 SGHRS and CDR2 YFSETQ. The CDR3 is CASSYRQGNSPLHF. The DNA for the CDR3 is TGCGCCAGCAGTTACAGACAGGGGAATTCACCCCTCCACTTT.

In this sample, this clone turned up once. CDR3 DNA sequence: TGTGCCAGCAGCTCACTCAAGGACAGGGTTCAGCCCCAGCATTTT. Its protein product is CASSSLKDRVQPQHF. The chain has TRBV5-5 and TRBJ1-5; 8 nucleotides agree with TRBD1. After removal of 3 bases from V and 6 bases from J, the junction contained 8 bases not matched to a gene. Per germline, CDR1 SGHKS and CDR2 YYEKEE (reference sequence). This CDR3 has 15 amino acids.

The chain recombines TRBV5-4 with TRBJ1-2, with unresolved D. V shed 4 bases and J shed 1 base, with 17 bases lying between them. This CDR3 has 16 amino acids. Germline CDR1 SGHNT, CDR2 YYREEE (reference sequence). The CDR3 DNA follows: TGTGCCAGCAGCCGAGGATCGATGGAAAATAACTATGGCTACACCTTC. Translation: CASSRGSMENNYGYTF. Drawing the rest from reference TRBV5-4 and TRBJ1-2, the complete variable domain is ETGVTQSPTHLIKTRGQQVTLRCSSQSGHNTVSWYQQALGQGPQFIFQYYREEENGRGNFPPRFSGLQFPNYSSELNVNALELDDSALYLCASSRGSMENNYGYTFGSGTRLTVV.

The CDR3 loop is CASSAPVNVDYGYTF. The CDR3, as DNA: TGTGCCAGCAGTGCTCCCGTGAATGTGGACTATGGCTACACCTTC. The chain recombines TRBV6-1 with TRBJ1-2, with unresolved D. The CDR3 is made up of 15 amino acids. Germline V gene sequence: CDR1 MNHNS, CDR2 SASEGT. V lost 4 bases and J lost 3, with 15 bases in between.

This chain's CDR3 is CASSLVPTTFFADTQYF. The CDR3 DNA is TGCGCCAGCAGCTTGGTTCCCACGACGTTTTTCGCAGATACGCAGTATTTT. The V and J genes are TRBV5-1 and TRBJ2-3; D remains unclear. The CDR3 loop spans 17 amino acids. The ends were cut back, 0 bases at V and 4 bases at J, with 18 bases in the middle. Per the germline V gene, CDR1 is SGHRS and CDR2 is YFSETQ.

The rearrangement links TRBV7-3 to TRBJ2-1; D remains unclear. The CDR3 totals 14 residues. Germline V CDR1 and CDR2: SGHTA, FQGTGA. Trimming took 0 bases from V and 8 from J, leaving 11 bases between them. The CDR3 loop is CASSLTQASDEQFF. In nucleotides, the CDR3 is TGTGCCAGCAGCTTAACCCAGGCCAGCGATGAGCAGTTCTTC.

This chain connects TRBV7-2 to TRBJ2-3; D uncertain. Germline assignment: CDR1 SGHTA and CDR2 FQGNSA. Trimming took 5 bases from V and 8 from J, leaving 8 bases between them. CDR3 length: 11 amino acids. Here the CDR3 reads CASSPVGTQYF. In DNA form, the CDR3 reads TGTGCCAGCAGCCCGGTTGGTACGCAGTATTTT.

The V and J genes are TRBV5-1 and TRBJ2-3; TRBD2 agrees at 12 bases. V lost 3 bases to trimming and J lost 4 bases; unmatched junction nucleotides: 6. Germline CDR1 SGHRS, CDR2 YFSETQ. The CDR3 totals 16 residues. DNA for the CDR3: TGCGCCAGCAGCTCTACTAGCGGGGGGAAATCAGATACGCAGTATTTT. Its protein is CASSSTSGGKSDTQYF.

CDR3 sequence (DNA): TGTGCCAGCATTGGGTCGGGACAGGGGTACTATGGCTACACCTTC. It translates to CASIGSGQGYYGYTF. The chain uses TRBV5-6 and TRBJ1-2; 10 bases align to TRBD1. This CDR3 has 15 residues. Germline-derived CDR1 and CDR2 are SGHDT and YYEEEE. The junction had 8 bases not matched to a gene; V was cut back by 6 bases and J by 3 bases.

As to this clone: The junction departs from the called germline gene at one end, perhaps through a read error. The CDR3: CASSQVGAPYGYTF. The CDR3 coding sequence is TGCGCCAGCAGCCAAGTAGGGGCCCCCTATGGCTACACCTTC. The gene calls are TRBV7-7 and TRBJ1-2; D might be TRBD1 (5 bases). The CDR3 has 14 amino acids. Germline V lookup: CDR1 SSHAT, CDR2 FNYEAQ (reference sequence). The full variable domain, its missing parts supplied by reference TRBV7-7 and TRBJ1-2, is GAGVSQSPRYKVTKRGQDVTLRCDPISSHATLYWYQQALGQGPEFLTYFNYEAQPDKSGLPSDRFSAERPEGSISTLTIQRTEQRDSAMYRCASSQVGAPYGYTFGSGTRLTVV.

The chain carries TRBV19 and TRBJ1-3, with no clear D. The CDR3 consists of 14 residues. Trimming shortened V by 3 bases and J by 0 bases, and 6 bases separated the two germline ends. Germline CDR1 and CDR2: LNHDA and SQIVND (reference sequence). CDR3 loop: CASSMPSSGNTIYF. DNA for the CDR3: TGTGCCAGTAGTATGCCGAGCTCTGGAAACACCATATATTTT.

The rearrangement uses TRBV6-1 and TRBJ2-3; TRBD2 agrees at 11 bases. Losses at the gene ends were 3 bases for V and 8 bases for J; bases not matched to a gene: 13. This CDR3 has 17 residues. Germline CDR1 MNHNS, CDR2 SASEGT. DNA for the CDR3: TGTGCCAGCAGTGAGTTTTCGGGACTAGCGGCCGGGGGTACGCAGTATTTT. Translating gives CASSEFSGLAAGGTQYF.

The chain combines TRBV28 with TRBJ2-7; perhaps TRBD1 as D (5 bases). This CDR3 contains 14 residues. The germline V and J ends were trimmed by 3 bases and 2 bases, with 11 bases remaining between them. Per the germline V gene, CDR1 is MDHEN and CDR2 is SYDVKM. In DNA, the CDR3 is TGTGCCAGCAGTTTGCGGTGGGGCCCCTACGAGCAGTACTTC. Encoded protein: CASSLRWGPYEQYF. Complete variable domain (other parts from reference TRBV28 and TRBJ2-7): DVKVTQSSRYLVKRTGEKVFLECVQDMDHENMFWYRQDPGLGLRLIYFSYDVKMKEKGDIPEGYSVSREKKERFSLILESASTNQTSMYLCASSLRWGPYEQYFGPGTRLTVT.

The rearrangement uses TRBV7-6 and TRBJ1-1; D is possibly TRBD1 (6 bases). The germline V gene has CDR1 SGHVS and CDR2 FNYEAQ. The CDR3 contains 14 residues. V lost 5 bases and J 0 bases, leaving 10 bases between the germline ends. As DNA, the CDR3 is TGTGCCAGCAGCCCAGGACAGTTGAACACTGAAGCTTTCTTT. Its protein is CASSPGQLNTEAFF.

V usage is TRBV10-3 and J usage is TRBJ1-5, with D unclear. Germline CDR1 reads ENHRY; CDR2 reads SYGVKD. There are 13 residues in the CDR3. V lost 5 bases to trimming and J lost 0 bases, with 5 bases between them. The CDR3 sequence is CAISPYSNQPQHF. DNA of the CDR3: TGTGCCATCAGTCCATATAGCAATCAGCCCCAGCATTTT.

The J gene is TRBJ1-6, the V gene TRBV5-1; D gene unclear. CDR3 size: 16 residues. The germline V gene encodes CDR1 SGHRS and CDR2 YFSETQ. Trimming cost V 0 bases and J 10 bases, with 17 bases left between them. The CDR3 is CASSLAGSAQESPLHF. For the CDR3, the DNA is TGCGCCAGCAGCTTGGCGGGGAGTGCCCAGGAATCACCCCTCCACTTT.

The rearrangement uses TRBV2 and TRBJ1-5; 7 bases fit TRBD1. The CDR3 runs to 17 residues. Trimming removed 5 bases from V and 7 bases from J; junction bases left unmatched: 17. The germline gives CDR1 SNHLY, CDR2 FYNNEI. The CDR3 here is CASSITTGRGARQPQHF. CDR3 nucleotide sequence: TGTGCCAGCAGTATAACGACAGGGAGGGGGGCGAGGCAGCCCCAGCATTTT.

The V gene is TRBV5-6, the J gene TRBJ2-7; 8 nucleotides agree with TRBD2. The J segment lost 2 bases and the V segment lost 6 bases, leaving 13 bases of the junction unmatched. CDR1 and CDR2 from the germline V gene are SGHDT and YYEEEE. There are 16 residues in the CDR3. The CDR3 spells CASTTITGTRAYEQYF. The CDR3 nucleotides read TGTGCCAGCACCACAATCACTGGGACTAGGGCCTACGAGCAGTACTTC.

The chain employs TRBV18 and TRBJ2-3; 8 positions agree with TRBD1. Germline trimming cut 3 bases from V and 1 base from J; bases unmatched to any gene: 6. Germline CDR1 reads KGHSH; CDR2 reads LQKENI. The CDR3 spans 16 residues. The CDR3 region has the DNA TGTGCCAGCTCACCCGGGACAGGAGGGGGCACAGATACGCAGTATTTT. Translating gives CASSPGTGGGTDTQYF. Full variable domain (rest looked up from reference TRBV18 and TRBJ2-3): NAGVMQNPRHLVRRRGQEARLRCSPMKGHSHVYWYRQLPEEGLKFMVYLQKENIIDESGMPKERFSAEFPKEGPSILRIQQVVRGDSAAYFCASSPGTGGGTDTQYFGPGTRLTVL.

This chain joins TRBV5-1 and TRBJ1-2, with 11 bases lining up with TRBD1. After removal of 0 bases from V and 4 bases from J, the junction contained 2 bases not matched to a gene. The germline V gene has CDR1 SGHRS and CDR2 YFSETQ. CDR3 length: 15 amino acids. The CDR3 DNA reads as TGCGCCAGCAGCTTGGCCGGGACAGGGGGCTATGGCTACACCTTC. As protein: CASSLAGTGGYGYTF.

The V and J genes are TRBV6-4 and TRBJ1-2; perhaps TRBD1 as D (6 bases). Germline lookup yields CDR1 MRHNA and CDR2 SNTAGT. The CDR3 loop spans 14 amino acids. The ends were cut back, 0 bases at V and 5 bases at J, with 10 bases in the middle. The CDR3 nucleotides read TGTGCCAGCAGTGACTCGGTAGGGGGTTATGGCTACACCTTC. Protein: CASSDSVGGYGYTF.

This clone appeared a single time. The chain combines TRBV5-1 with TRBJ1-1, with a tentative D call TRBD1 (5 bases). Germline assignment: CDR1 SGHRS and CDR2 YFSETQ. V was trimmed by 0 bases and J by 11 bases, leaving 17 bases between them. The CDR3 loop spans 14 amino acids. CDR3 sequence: CASSLGQGISGAFF. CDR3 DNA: TGCGCCAGCAGCTTGGGTCAGGGAATATCCGGGGCTTTCTTT.

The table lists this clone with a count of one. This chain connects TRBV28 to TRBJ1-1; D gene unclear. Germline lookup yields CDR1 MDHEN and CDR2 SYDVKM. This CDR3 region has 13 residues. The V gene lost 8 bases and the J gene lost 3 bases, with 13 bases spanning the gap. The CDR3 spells CASLRGVDTEAFF. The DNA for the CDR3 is TGTGCCAGCCTTAGAGGCGTCGACACTGAAGCTTTCTTT.

The CDR3 region has the DNA TGTGCCAGCAGTTTAGCGGGCCCCGGGGTTCGGCGGGTCGATGGAAACACCATATATTTT. It codes for CASSLAGPGVRRVDGNTIYF. The chain is built from TRBV27 and TRBJ1-3; D remains ambiguous. From germline, CDR1 is MNHEY and CDR2 SMNVEV (reference sequence). Trimming pared 2 bases from V and 3 bases from J, leaving 26 bases between. The CDR3 contains 20 residues.

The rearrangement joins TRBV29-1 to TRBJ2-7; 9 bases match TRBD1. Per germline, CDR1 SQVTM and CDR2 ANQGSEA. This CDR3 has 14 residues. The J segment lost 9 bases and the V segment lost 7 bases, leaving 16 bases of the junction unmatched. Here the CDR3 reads CSAPRPWDRESQYF. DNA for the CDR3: TGCAGCGCCCCGCGGCCTTGGGACAGGGAATCGCAGTACTTC.

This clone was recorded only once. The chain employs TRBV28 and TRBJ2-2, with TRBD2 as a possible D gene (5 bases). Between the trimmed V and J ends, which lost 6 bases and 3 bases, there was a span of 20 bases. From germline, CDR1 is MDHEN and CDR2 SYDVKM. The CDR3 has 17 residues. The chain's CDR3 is CASSSPRGTQDTGELFF. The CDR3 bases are TGTGCCAGCAGCTCCCCCCGGGGTACCCAGGACACCGGGGAGCTGTTTTTT.

CDR3 residues: CASRGLDGDGYTF. CDR3 in DNA: TGTGCCAGCAGGGGTCTGGACGGTGATGGCTACACCTTC. The genes are TRBV5-6 and TRBJ1-2; D not certain. This CDR3 is 13 amino acids long. The germline V gene encodes CDR1 SGHDT and CDR2 YYEEEE. V was clipped by 5 bases and J by 6 bases, with 14 bases between them.